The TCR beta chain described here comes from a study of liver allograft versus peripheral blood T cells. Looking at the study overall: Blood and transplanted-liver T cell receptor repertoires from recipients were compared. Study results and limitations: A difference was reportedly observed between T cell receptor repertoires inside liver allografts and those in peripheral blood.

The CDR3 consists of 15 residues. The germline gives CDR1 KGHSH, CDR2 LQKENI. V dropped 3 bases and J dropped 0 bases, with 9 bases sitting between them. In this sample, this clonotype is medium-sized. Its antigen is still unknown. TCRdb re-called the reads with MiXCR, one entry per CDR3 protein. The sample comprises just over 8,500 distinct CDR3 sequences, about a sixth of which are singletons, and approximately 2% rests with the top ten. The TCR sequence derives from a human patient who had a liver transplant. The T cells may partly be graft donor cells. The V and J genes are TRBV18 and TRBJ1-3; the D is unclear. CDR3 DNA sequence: TGTGCCAGCTCACCGGGCCTCGGCTCTGGAAACACCATATATTTT. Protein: CASSPGLGSGNTIYF.